The 3 T cell receptor beta chains presented below share a single source sample, sequenced in a study of molecular identifiers for immune sequencing clone quantification. TCRdb re-derived calls from the PCR reads in MiXCR, one entry per CDR3 protein. Of about 640,000 distinct CDR3 sequences in the sample, 15% to 20% were seen once. Sequenced material: naive CD8+ T cells from blood, with Jurkat cell RNA spiked in. Subset of the sample: FACS-sorted CD8+CD4-CCR7+CD45RA+ naive T cells. The receptors shown here come from a human donor in good health. Some libraries in this study had Jurkat cell RNA spiked in.

This clonotype was seen ten or more times. The chain combines TRBV13 with TRBJ2-4; D is unclear. The germline V gene encodes CDR1 PRHDT and CDR2 FYEKMQ (reference sequence). V shed 2 bases and J shed 0 bases, with 11 bases lying between them. The CDR3 extends over 16 amino acids. For the CDR3, the DNA is TGTGCCAGCAGCTTAAGGCAGGAGTCAGCCAAAAACATTCAGTACTTC. Protein: CASSLRQESAKNIQYF.

Remarks on this clonotype: A much larger clone lies one base from this, so it may be a read error. The rearrangement uses TRBV7-9 and TRBJ1-4, with no clear D. The CDR3 spans 14 residues. Per the germline V gene, CDR1 is SEHNR and CDR2 is FQNEAQ (reference sequence). The CDR3 is CAGSLPWANEKLFF. DNA for the CDR3: TGTGCCGGCAGCTTACCGTGGGCTAATGAAAAACTGTTTTTT.

This clonotype was recorded at least ten times. J is TRBJ1-1 and V is TRBV27; no clear D gene. Germline assignment: CDR1 MNHEY and CDR2 SMNVEV (reference sequence). Trimming stripped 0 bases from V and 4 bases from J, with 12 bases between. This CDR3 contains 15 residues. The CDR3 sequence: CASSLSNAGSTEAFF. The CDR3 DNA reads as TGTGCCAGCAGTTTATCCAACGCTGGGTCCACTGAAGCTTTCTTT.